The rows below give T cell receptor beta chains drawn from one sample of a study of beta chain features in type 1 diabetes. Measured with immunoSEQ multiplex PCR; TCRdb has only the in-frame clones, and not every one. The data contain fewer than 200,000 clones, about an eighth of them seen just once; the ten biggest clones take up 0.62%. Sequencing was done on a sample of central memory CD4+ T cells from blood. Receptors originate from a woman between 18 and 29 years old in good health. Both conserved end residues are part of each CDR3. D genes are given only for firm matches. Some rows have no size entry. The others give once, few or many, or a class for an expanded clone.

CASSLQGVRDTEAFF TGCGCCAGCAGCCTACAGGGGGTAAGGGATACTGAAGCTTTCTTT TRBV5-1 few TRBJ1-1 TRBD1
CAISAGTGEETQYF TGTGCCATCAGTGCAGGGACAGGGGAAGAGACCCAGTACTTC TRBV10-3 - TRBJ2-5 TRBD1
CASIKGPTSYEQYF TGTGCCAGCATTAAGGGGCCGACCTCCTACGAGCAGTACTTC TRBV28 - TRBJ2-7 -
CASSQDRSATNEKLFF TGCGCCAGCAGCCAGGACAGGAGTGCAACTAATGAAAAACTGTTTTTT TRBV4-1 few TRBJ1-4 TRBD1
CAWRDIADTQYF TGTGCCTGGAGGGATATAGCGGATACGCAGTATTTT TRBV30 few TRBJ2-3 -
CASSIPQGTGELFF TGTGCCAGCAGCATCCCACAGGGCACCGGGGAGCTGTTTTTT TRBV5-6 few TRBJ2-2 -
CSVEGQVLNYGYTF TGCAGCGTTGAAGGGCAGGTCCTAAACTATGGCTACACCTTC TRBV29-1 - TRBJ1-2 -
CASGVYRGQKVNEQFF TGTGCCAGCGGCGTCTACCGGGGACAGAAAGTTAATGAGCAGTTCTTC TRBV21-1 - TRBJ2-1 -
CASSKTSGRAWETQYF TGTGCTAGCAGCAAGACTAGCGGGAGGGCCTGGGAGACCCAGTACTTC TRBV7-7 - TRBJ2-5 TRBD2
CASSFSGGRETQYF TGTGCCAGCAGTTTTTCAGGGGGGAGGGAGACCCAGTACTTC TRBV2 few TRBJ2-5 -
CASSLLQGARSYTF TGCGCCAGCAGCTTGCTGCAGGGGGCGCGGAGTTACACCTTC TRBV5-1 few TRBJ1-2 TRBD1
CAWSVPRSRGGNQPQHF TGTGCCTGGAGTGTACCTAGGTCCAGGGGTGGCAATCAGCCCCAGCATTTT TRBV30 few TRBJ1-5 -
CASVLTPGQGLREQYF TGCGCCAGCGTATTGACCCCGGGCCAGGGGCTCCGCGAGCAGTACTTC TRBV5-1 few TRBJ2-7 -
CASSSGTSVSGEQFF TGTGCCAGCAGCTCCGGGACTAGCGTCTCGGGTGAGCAGTTCTTC TRBV7-9 - TRBJ2-1 TRBD2
CAWGSRDIYNEQFF TGTGCCTGGGGGTCCCGGGACATTTACAATGAGCAGTTCTTC TRBV30 few TRBJ2-1 -
CASTVGSYGYTF TGTGCCAGCACCGTGGGGAGCTATGGCTACACCTTC TRBV7-2 once TRBJ1-2 -
CASSVDRPNTEAFF TGCGCCAGCAGCGTAGACAGACCAAACACTGAAGCTTTCTTT TRBV5-1 - TRBJ1-1 -
CSVTSGSAEQFF TGCAGCGTGACTAGCGGGAGTGCTGAGCAGTTCTTC TRBV29-1 - TRBJ2-1 TRBD2
CASSLGGTRGEKLFF TGTGCCAGCAGCTTAGGGGGAACACGGGGTGAAAAACTGTTTTTT TRBV7-8 - TRBJ1-4 -
CASSYGPSGPTDTQYF TGTGCCAGCAGTTACGGGCCTAGCGGCCCGACAGATACGCAGTATTTT TRBV6-6 - TRBJ2-3 TRBD2
CASSPLQRRQETQYF TGTGCCAGCTCACCACTACAGAGAAGGCAAGAGACCCAGTACTTC TRBV18 few TRBJ2-5 -
CASSGSKLAGGGNEQFF TGTGCCAGTAGTGGATCAAAGCTAGCGGGAGGAGGGAATGAGCAGTTCTTC TRBV19 - TRBJ2-1 TRBD2
CASSQTEDGYTF TGTGCCAGCAGCCAGACAGAGGATGGCTACACCTTC TRBV7-2 many TRBJ1-2 -
CASSLSFFSGNTIYF TGTGCCAGCAGTTTATCTTTCTTCTCTGGAAACACCATATATTTT TRBV7-9 few TRBJ1-3 -
CASQGGYEQYF TGTGCCAGTCAGGGTGGGTACGAGCAGTACTTC TRBV6-6 - TRBJ2-7 -
CSVARGNPFNTEAFF TGCAGCGTTGCAAGGGGAAATCCCTTCAACACTGAAGCTTTCTTT TRBV29-1 few TRBJ1-1 -
CATSSPTGSSANEKLFF TGTGCCACCAGCTCTCCGACAGGGAGTTCAGCTAATGAAAAACTGTTTTTT TRBV15 few TRBJ1-4 TRBD1
CASSSREGYEQFF TGTGCCAGCAGCAGCCGGGAGGGCTATGAGCAGTTCTTC TRBV5-4 - TRBJ2-1 TRBD2
CASSAGHQDWETQYF TGTGCCAGCAGCGCGGGACATCAGGATTGGGAGACCCAGTACTTC TRBV9 many TRBJ2-5 -
CATSGQVDQPQHF TGTGCCACCAGCGGGCAAGTTGATCAGCCCCAGCATTTT TRBV15 - TRBJ1-5 -
CASRSRGTGELFF TGTGCCAGCAGATCCCGGGGGACCGGGGAGCTGTTTTTT TRBV11-2 few TRBJ2-2 -
CASPDRDTGELFF TGTGCTAGCCCGGACAGGGACACCGGGGAGCTGTTTTTT TRBV7-7 few TRBJ2-2 TRBD1
CAWSPISGVNQPQHF TGTGCCTGGAGCCCCATATCAGGCGTGAATCAGCCCCAGCATTTT TRBV30 few TRBJ1-5 -
CASILSGTGSYEQYF TGTGCCAGCATCCTTAGCGGGACTGGGTCCTACGAGCAGTACTTC TRBV28 few TRBJ2-7 TRBD2
CASRPGGREAGNIQYF TGCGCCAGCAGACCTGGGGGGCGGGAGGCTGGAAACATTCAGTACTTC TRBV5-1 few TRBJ2-4 TRBD2
CAWSVEGDTEAFF TGTGCCTGGAGTGTAGAAGGGGACACTGAAGCTTTCTTT TRBV30 few TRBJ1-1 -
CASSLAGGGNEQFF TGTGCCAGCAGCTTAGCGGGAGGAGGCAATGAGCAGTTCTTC TRBV7-9 many TRBJ2-1 -
CASSSRRYSNQPQHF TGTGCCAGCAGTTCTCGGCGGTATAGCAATCAGCCCCAGCATTTT TRBV27 few TRBJ1-5 -
CASTDSGNNEQFF TGTGCCAGCACCGATAGCGGGAACAATGAGCAGTTCTTC TRBV9 - TRBJ2-1 TRBD2
CASSSLNEQFF TGTGCCAGCAGTAGCCTAAATGAGCAGTTCTTC TRBV25-1 few TRBJ2-1 -
CASATGGGGYTF TGTGCCAGTGCGACAGGGGGCGGTGGCTACACCTTC TRBV19 - TRBJ1-2 TRBD1
CASSLTGAAFF TGTGCCAGCAGCTTAACAGGGGCTGCGTTCTTC TRBV7-9 - TRBJ2-1 TRBD1
CASSGSSSFPGELFF TGTGCCAGCAGCGGCTCGAGTAGTTTCCCCGGGGAGCTGTTTTTT TRBV9 - TRBJ2-2 -
CASSLAGTSDEQFF TGTGCCAGCAGCTTGGCCGGGACTAGCGATGAGCAGTTCTTC TRBV5-4 - TRBJ2-1 TRBD2
CASSRTSGKPPYEQYF TGTGCCAGCAGCCGGACTAGCGGGAAGCCCCCCTACGAGCAGTACTTC TRBV14 few TRBJ2-7 TRBD2
CASSSGNRDEQFF TGTGCCAGCAGCTCGGGGAATAGGGATGAGCAGTTCTTC TRBV5-4 once TRBJ2-1 -
CASTPPYSFVGYTF TGTGCCAGCACCCCCCCGTACTCCTTTGTTGGCTACACCTTC TRBV28 - TRBJ1-2 -
CASSRWDFESEGYTF TGTGCCAGCAGCCGTTGGGACTTCGAATCCGAAGGCTACACCTTC TRBV7-2 few TRBJ1-2 -
CASSLVQGGETQYF TGTGCCAGCAGCTTGGTACAGGGGGGTGAGACCCAGTACTTC TRBV5-6 - TRBJ2-5 TRBD1
CASRNPQKSTDTQYF TGTGCCAGTAGAAATCCACAAAAGAGCACAGATACGCAGTATTTT TRBV19 - TRBJ2-3 -
CASSRSQANTEAFF TGTGCCAGCAGTAGGTCTCAGGCGAACACTGAAGCTTTCTTT TRBV27 few TRBJ1-1 -
CASSIDGQYGYTF TGTGCCAGTAGTATAGACGGACAGTACGGCTACACCTTC TRBV19 few TRBJ1-2 -
CASSLIFALAGADEQFF TGCGCCAGCAGCTTGATTTTCGCTCTAGCGGGAGCCGATGAGCAGTTCTTC TRBV5-1 - TRBJ2-1 TRBD2
CASSRSRGPYRDTQYF TGTGCCAGCAGCCGTTCCCGCGGGCCCTATAGAGATACGCAGTATTTT TRBV7-9 many TRBJ2-3 -
CASSVGIAGETGKLFF TGTGCCAGCAGCGTAGGAATTGCAGGGGAAACGGGAAAACTGTTTTTT TRBV9 few TRBJ1-4 -
CASSSSPTGRYETQYF TGTGCCAGCAGTTCATCGCCGACAGGGCGGTACGAGACCCAGTACTTC TRBV27 few TRBJ2-5 TRBD1
CASSESQANTGELFF TGTGCCAGCAGTGAAAGTCAGGCGAACACCGGGGAGCTGTTTTTT TRBV2 - TRBJ2-2 -